This TCR beta chain was found in a study of T cells after yellow fever vaccination. Study-wide results and caveats: The booster response re-showed most primary clones: approximately 97% CD4, approximately 86% CD8.

The CDR3 is 16 residues long. The germline V and J ends were trimmed by 5 bases and 7 bases, with 23 bases remaining between them. CDR1 and CDR2 from the germline V gene are SGHVS and FNYEAQ. There are a few counts of this clonotype. Its antigen is undetermined. One entry per CDR3 protein results from TCRdb running MiXCR on the 5' RACE reads. The sample consists of 620,000 or so distinct CDR3 sequences, approximately 16% of them appearing once. The sample consisted of PBMCs, taken around 5 days after the first yellow fever vaccination. The source is a man younger than 35 who received the YFV17D yellow fever vaccine. This rearrangement joins TRBV7-6 to TRBJ1-2; D might be TRBD1 (6 bases). CDR3 coding DNA: TGTGCCAGCAGCCCCCTTAGCGGGGGCGCGGGCGGTGGCTACACCTTC. Encoded protein: CASSPLSGGAGGGYTF.